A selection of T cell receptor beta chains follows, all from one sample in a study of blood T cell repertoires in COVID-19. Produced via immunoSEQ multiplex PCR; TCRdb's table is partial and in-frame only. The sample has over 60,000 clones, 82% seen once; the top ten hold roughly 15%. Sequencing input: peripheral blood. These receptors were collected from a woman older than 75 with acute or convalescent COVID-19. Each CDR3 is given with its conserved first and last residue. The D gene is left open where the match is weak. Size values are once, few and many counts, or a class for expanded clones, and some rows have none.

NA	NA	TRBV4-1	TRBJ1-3	TGCGCCAGCAGCCAAGATCTCTCGGGGAACAGCGGAAACACCATATATTTT	CASSQDLSGNSGNTIYF
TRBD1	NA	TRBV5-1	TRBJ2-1	TGCGCCAGCAGCTTCGATCGGGACAGGGTACCCCTTGGGGAGCAGTTCTTC	CASSFDRDRVPLGEQFF
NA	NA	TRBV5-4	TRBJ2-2	TGTGCCAGCAGCTCAACGCCGGTACAGGGTAGAACCGGGGAGCTGTTTTTT	CASSSTPVQGRTGELFF
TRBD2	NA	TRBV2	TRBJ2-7	TGTGCCAGCACCCGACTAGCGGGAGGTGCCTACGAGCAGTACTTC	CASTRLAGGAYEQYF
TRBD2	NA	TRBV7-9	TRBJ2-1	TGTGCCAGCAGCCGTCCCAGCGGGAGGGCAAATGAGCAGTTCTTC	CASSRPSGRANEQFF
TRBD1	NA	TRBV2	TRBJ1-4	TGTGCCAGCAGTTGGGACAGAGGCTATGAAAAACTGTTTTTT	CASSWDRGYEKLFF
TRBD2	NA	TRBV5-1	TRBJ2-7	TGCGCCAGCAGCACCAGCTCTAGCGGGATGACCTACGAGCAGTACTTC	CASSTSSSGMTYEQYF
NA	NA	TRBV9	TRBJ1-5	TGTGCCAGCAGCGTAGCGATTGGCCAGCCCCAGCATTTT	CASSVAIGQPQHF
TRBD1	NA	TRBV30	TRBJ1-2	TGTGCCTGGAGTGTACGAGTAGGGACAGGGACCCATAACTATGGCTACACCTTC	CAWSVRVGTGTHNYGYTF
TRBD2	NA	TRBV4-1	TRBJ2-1	TGCGCCAGCAGCCAAGATAGGCTAGCGGAGAGGTGGCAGTTCTTC	CASSQDRLAERWQFF
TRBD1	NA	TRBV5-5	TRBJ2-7	TGTGCCAGCAGCTGGGGACAGGGGGTCTCCTACGAGCAGTACTTC	CASSWGQGVSYEQYF
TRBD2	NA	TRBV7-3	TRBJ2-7	TGTGCCAGCAGCTCGCTAGCGGGGAGCTCCTACGAGCAGTACTTC	CASSSLAGSSYEQYF
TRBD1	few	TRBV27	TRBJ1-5	TGTGCCAGCAGTTTACTCGGGACAGGGATAGAAAGCAATCAGCCCCAGCATTTT	CASSLLGTGIESNQPQHF
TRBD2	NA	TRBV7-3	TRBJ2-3	TGTGCCAGCAGCTTAAGCGGGGGGCTCACAGATACGCAGTATTTT	CASSLSGGLTDTQYF
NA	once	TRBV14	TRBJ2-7	TGTGCCAGCAGCCAACTAGCGACCGCGGTACACTACGAGCAGTACTTC	CASSQLATAVHYEQYF
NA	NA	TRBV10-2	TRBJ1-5	TGCGCCAGCAGTGGGCGGGGGTATCAGCCCCAGCATTTT	CASSGRGYQPQHF
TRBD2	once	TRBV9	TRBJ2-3	TGTGCCAGCAGCGTAGAAACTAGCGGGAGGCAGTACACAGATACGCAGTATTTT	CASSVETSGRQYTDTQYF
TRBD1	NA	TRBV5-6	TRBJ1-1	TGTGCCAGCAGCCGAACCCGGGACAGGAGGAAGAACACTGAAGCTTTCTTT	CASSRTRDRRKNTEAFF
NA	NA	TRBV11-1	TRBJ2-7	TGTGCCAGCAGCTTAGGAGCGCGCTACGAGCAGTACTTC	CASSLGARYEQYF
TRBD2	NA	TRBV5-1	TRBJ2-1	TGCGCCAGCAGCCTGGGACTAGCGGGGAGCAATGAGCAGTTCTTC	CASSLGLAGSNEQFF
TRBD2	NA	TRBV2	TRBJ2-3	TGTGCCAGCAGTGGCCCGGGACTAGCGGGAGTATTGACAGATACGCAGTATTTT	CASSGPGLAGVLTDTQYF
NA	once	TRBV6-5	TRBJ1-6	TGTGCCAGCAGTTACTCGACTGGCTCCTATAATTCACCCCTCCACTTT	CASSYSTGSYNSPLHF
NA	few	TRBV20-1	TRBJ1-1	TGCAGTGCTAGAGGACTGGGTGGTGCTTTCTTT	CSARGLGGAFF
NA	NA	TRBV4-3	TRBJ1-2	TGCGCCAGCAGCCAAGAGAGGACACTAGCCAATGGCTACACCTTC	CASSQERTLANGYTF
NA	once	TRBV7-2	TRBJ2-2	TGTGCCAGCAGCGTCACTAGTGCGGCCGGGGAGCTGTTTTTT	CASSVTSAAGELFF
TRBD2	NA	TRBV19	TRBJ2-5	TGTGCCAGTAGTCCGGGACTAGCGGGAGTATGGGAGACCCAGTACTTC	CASSPGLAGVWETQYF
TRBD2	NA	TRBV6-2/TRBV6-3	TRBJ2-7	TGTGCCAGCAGTCCCGGACTAGCGTTCAACGAGCAGTACTTC	CASSPGLAFNEQYF
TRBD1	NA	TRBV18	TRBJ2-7	TGTGCCAGCTCACCACTGGGGACAGGGGGCCACGAGCAGTACTTC	CASSPLGTGGHEQYF
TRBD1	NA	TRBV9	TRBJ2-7	TGTGCCAGCAGCGTAGGGGGGACAGGGGCCCACGAGCAGTACTTC	CASSVGGTGAHEQYF
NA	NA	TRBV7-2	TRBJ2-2	TGTGCCACCCTCAAACGGGTGAACACCGGGGAGCTGTTTTTT	CATLKRVNTGELFF
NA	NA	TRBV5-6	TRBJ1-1	TGTGCCAGCAGTTACGGGACACGGAACACTGAAGCTTTCTTT	CASSYGTRNTEAFF